Included here is one T cell receptor (beta chain) sequence, with context. This record belongs to a study of radiotherapy plus CTLA-4 blockade in lung cancer. TCRdb keeps only in-frame clones here, not all; method: immunoSEQ multiplex PCR. The profile covers under 95,000 clones, with around 78% appearing a single time and about 23% taken by the ten largest. CDR3 size: 15 residues. Losses at the gene ends were 5 bases for V and 2 bases for J; bases not matched to a gene: 8. Per the germline V gene, CDR1 is MGHDK and CDR2 is SYGVNS. The J gene is TRBJ1-1, the V gene TRBV25-1, with 7 nucleotides matching TRBD1. This TCR was sampled from a human donor with non-small cell lung cancer whose response to radiotherapy plus ipilimumab could not be evaluated. Some clones in this sample may be carry-over from other donors' samples. Sequenced here: peripheral blood, sampled from a patient treated with radiotherapy plus ipilimumab. The CDR3 DNA reads TGTGCCAGCAGTTCCCTGGGACAGCTAAACACTGAAGCTTTCTTT. It yields the protein CASSSLGQLNTEAFF.